The 7 T cell receptor beta chains below were found in one sample sequenced in a study of OX40 agonist ivuxolimab in advanced cancers. Only in-frame clones appear in the TCRdb table, and some are missing; sequencing was by immunoSEQ multiplex PCR. The repertoire holds 15,000 to 20,000 clones, approximately 81% seen once, with 26% in the top ten. The sample in question was CD4+ or CD8+ T cells sorted from blood, obtained in a trial of the OX40 agonist ivuxolimab. The receptors were gathered from an adult with an advanced solid tumor such as melanoma, head and neck, liver or kidney cancer.

The V and J genes are TRBV19 and TRBJ1-5; D is perhaps TRBD1 (6 bases). In germline, CDR1 is LNHDA, CDR2 SQIVND (reference sequence). The CDR3 spans 14 residues. With 9 bases removed from V and 4 bases from J, the gap between germline ends came to 16 bases. CDR3 nucleotide sequence: TGTGCCAGCCGAGACTTGGACAGTAATCAGCCCCAGCATTTT. This codes for CASRDLDSNQPQHF.

The genes are TRBV6-1 and TRBJ2-1; D is unclear. The CDR3 totals 12 residues. The germline V and J ends were trimmed by 7 bases and 10 bases, with 14 bases remaining between them. CDR1 and CDR2 (germline): MNHNS, SASEGT. CDR3 nucleotide sequence: TGTGCCAGCACCGATCCGGACCCCGAGCAGTTCTTC. Its protein is CASTDPDPEQFF.

The V and J genes are TRBV4-1 and TRBJ1-5, with D possibly matching TRBD1 (6 bases). Germline V gene sequence: CDR1 MGHRA, CDR2 YSYEKL. Trimming stripped 0 bases from V and 0 bases from J, with 9 bases between. There are 16 residues in the CDR3. The DNA for the CDR3 is TGCGCCAGCAGCCAAGAGGACAGTTATAGCAATCAGCCCCAGCATTTT. This gives the protein CASSQEDSYSNQPQHF.

The gene calls are TRBV27 and TRBJ2-1; TRBD1 matches at 8 bases. The germline V gene encodes CDR1 MNHEY and CDR2 SMNVEV (reference sequence). This CDR3 is built from 13 residues. V dropped 5 bases and J dropped 16; count of bases not matched to a gene: 13. The CDR3 protein is CASSPLLGQGGFF. The CDR3 DNA reads TGTGCCAGCAGTCCTCTACTCGGACAGGGAGGCTTCTTC.

This rearrangement joins TRBV21-1 to TRBJ1-5; the D call in the table, TRBD1, was not verified against the DNA. TRBV21-1 is labeled a pseudogene. The CDR3 loop spans 17 amino acids. The CDR3 here is CASSKRMGTGINQPQHF. The CDR3 region has the DNA TGTGCCAGCAGCAAAAGGATGGGGACAGGGATCAATCAGCCCCAGCATTTT.

This clone was detected once. The J gene is TRBJ2-7, the V gene TRBV5-1; 10 bases line up with TRBD2. Germline V gives CDR1 SGHRS, CDR2 YFSETQ. V shed 2 bases and J 3 bases; nucleotides not matched to a gene: 5. CDR3 length: 15 residues. The CDR3 protein is CASSFGAGGYYEQYF. CDR3 in DNA: TGCGCCAGCAGCTTTGGAGCGGGAGGGTACTACGAGCAGTACTTC. The whole variable domain, remainder taken from reference TRBV5-1 and TRBJ2-7, is KAGVTQTPRYLIKTRGQQVTLSCSPISGHRSVSWYQQTPGQGLQFLFEYFSETQRNKGNFPGRFSGRQFSNSRSEMNVSTLELGDSALYLCASSFGAGGYYEQYFGPGTRLTVT.

The genes are TRBV5-6 and TRBJ1-5; no clear D. Germline V CDR1 and CDR2: SGHDT, YYEEEE. This CDR3 has 12 amino acids. V dropped 3 bases and J dropped 7 bases, with 8 bases sitting between them. The CDR3 protein is CASSSGVQPQHF. In DNA form, the CDR3 reads TGTGCCAGCAGCTCTGGGGTACAGCCCCAGCATTTT. Supplemented by reference TRBV5-6 and TRBJ1-5, the full variable domain reads DAGVTQSPTHLIKTRGQQVTLRCSPKSGHDTVSWYQQALGQGPQFIFQYYEEEERQRGNFPDRFSGHQFPNYSSELNVNALLLGDSALYLCASSSGVQPQHFGDGTRLSIL.